The rows below give T cell receptor beta chains drawn from one sample of a study of early T cells in non-severe SARS-CoV-2 infection. In TCRdb, the 5' RACE reads were re-called with MiXCR into one record per CDR3 protein. The sample yields approximately 48,000 distinct CDR3 sequences, about a tenth seen once. The sequenced sample consisted of whole blood. All receptors come from an adult who was a healthcare worker with PCR-confirmed SARS-CoV-2 infection or an uninfected control (not recorded which). The CDR3 runs from the conserved cysteine through the conserved F or W. The order of the fields is V gene, J gene, D gene, clone size, CDR3 protein, CDR3 DNA. A D gene is named only where the DNA matches it firmly. The size field is filled for only some rows; it gives once, few, many or a size class.

v_call: TRBV12-3/TRBV12-4; j_call: TRBJ1-2; d_call: -; clone_size: few; cdr3_aa: CASSFWGTNYGYTF; cdr3_nt: TGTGCCAGCAGTTTTTGGGGTACCAACTATGGCTACACCTTC
v_call: TRBV28; j_call: TRBJ2-7; d_call: TRBD1; clone_size: many; cdr3_aa: CASSLPTGLTHEQYF; cdr3_nt: TGTGCCAGCAGCCTCCCGACAGGGTTAACGCACGAGCAGTACTTC
v_call: TRBV27; j_call: TRBJ2-6; d_call: -; clone_size: many; cdr3_aa: CASSGMGANVLTF; cdr3_nt: TGTGCCAGCAGCGGCATGGGGGCCAACGTCCTGACTTTC
v_call: TRBV29-1; j_call: TRBJ1-1; d_call: TRBD1; clone_size: few; cdr3_aa: CSVTQGARGTEAFF; cdr3_nt: TGCAGCGTAACACAGGGGGCGCGTGGCACTGAAGCTTTCTTT
v_call: TRBV12-3/TRBV12-4; j_call: TRBJ2-1; d_call: TRBD1; clone_size: -; cdr3_aa: CASSLIGTGGAQSSYNEQFF; cdr3_nt: TGTGCCAGCAGTTTAATCGGGACAGGGGGCGCGCAGAGCTCCTACAATGAGCAGTTCTTC
v_call: TRBV3-1; j_call: TRBJ1-2; d_call: TRBD1; clone_size: many; cdr3_aa: CASSSTGTAIYYGYTF; cdr3_nt: TGTGCCAGCAGCTCTACCGGGACAGCTATTTACTATGGCTACACCTTC
v_call: TRBV11-2; j_call: TRBJ1-2; d_call: -; clone_size: many; cdr3_aa: CASTRGGADGYTF; cdr3_nt: TGTGCCAGCACCCGTGGGGGGGCGGATGGCTACACCTTC
v_call: TRBV24-1; j_call: TRBJ2-1; d_call: TRBD2; clone_size: -; cdr3_aa: CATSALRGAGNEQFF; cdr3_nt: TGTGCCACCAGTGCCCTGCGGGGGGCTGGCAATGAGCAGTTCTTC
v_call: TRBV6-5; j_call: TRBJ2-5; d_call: -; clone_size: many; cdr3_aa: CASSKRGEPQYF; cdr3_nt: TGTGCCAGCAGTAAACGGGGTGAGCCCCAGTACTTC
v_call: TRBV7-9; j_call: TRBJ2-5; d_call: -; clone_size: -; cdr3_aa: CASTLGGGQETQYF; cdr3_nt: TGTGCCAGCACCCTAGGGGGGGGTCAAGAGACCCAGTACTTC
v_call: TRBV6-1; j_call: TRBJ2-1; d_call: TRBD1; clone_size: few; cdr3_aa: CASSTLPGQYNEQFF; cdr3_nt: TGTGCCAGCAGCACGCTCCCGGGACAGTACAATGAGCAGTTCTTC
v_call: TRBV28; j_call: TRBJ2-7; d_call: -; clone_size: -; cdr3_aa: CASSSHRRSSYEQYF; cdr3_nt: TGTGCCAGCAGTTCACACAGGCGAAGCTCCTACGAGCAGTACTTC